This T cell receptor (beta chain) derives from a study of beta chain features in type 1 diabetes. Concerning this clone: Its specificity is not known.

Expressed TCRB transcripts were sequenced after all isolated RNA was converted to cDNA. Naive, central memory and regulatory T cell samples produced a mean of approximately 4 million reads. TCRdb's copy holds only in-frame clones and misses some; the assay was immunoSEQ multiplex PCR. The sample includes under 300,000 clones, about 23% of them seen just once. Study-level findings and limits: Across all four CD4+ subsets, people with type 1 diabetes showed modestly shorter TCRB CDR3s. There were fewer insertions and more deletions at the VDJ junctions of type 1 diabetes patients.

There was one heparinised blood draw per donor, averaging around 100 mL. Each population that was sorted was more than 95% pure. The specimen was naive CD4+ T cells from blood. This clonotype originated in a woman in her thirties with type 1 diabetes.

The CDR3 here is CASSEASGADGNEQFF. The CDR3 DNA follows: TGTGCCAGCAGTGAAGCATCTGGGGCGGATGGGAATGAGCAGTTCTTC. V usage is TRBV25-1 and J usage is TRBJ2-1; possible D gene TRBD1, 5 bases. The V end lost 2 bases, the J end lost 7 bases, and 18 bases lay between the germline ends. Germline V lookup: CDR1 MGHDK, CDR2 SYGVNS. The CDR3 runs 16 residues.